This T cell receptor (beta chain) was documented in a study of cytomegalovirus exposure and HLA in healthy donors. As regards this clone: Its antigen is not known.

General study points: That first-cohort TCR clusters tended to co-occur in the roughly 130 validation repertoires was found in a later analysis. The authors enumerated some 160 TCR beta chains as linked to cytomegalovirus. Many donors carried some public TCRs, although rarity characterized most TCR sequences.

The V and J ends lost 4 bases and 0 bases respectively, with 10 bases between them. The germline CDR1 and CDR2 sequences are SGHKS and YYEKEE (reference sequence). This CDR3 region has 14 residues. Generated by immunoSEQ multiplex PCR, the TCRdb table keeps only in-frame clones and is missing some. Here the sample spans just under 75,000 clones, about 94% being singletons. A roughly 120-subject validation cohort, separate from the 666-subject first cohort, supplied the donors. V gene TRBV5-5 combines with J gene TRBJ1-2; tentative D call: TRBD1 (6 bases). The source is a woman aged 18-35 years in good health and CMV-seropositive. Specimen: PBMCs. Here the CDR3 DNA reads TGTGCCAGCAGCAAGGACAGCCCTAACTATGGCTACACCTTC. It encodes CASSKDSPNYGYTF.